This entry lists 27 T cell receptor beta chains sequenced from one sample in a study of CD8+CD57+ T cells in acquired aplastic anemia. Patients selected for sequencing had displayed CD8+CD57+ cell expansion by flow cytometry. The template used for profiling TCR beta VDJ and CDR3 was genomic DNA. Each CDR3 protein gets one entry after TCRdb re-called the reads with MiXCR. The repertoire holds 210,000 or so distinct CDR3 sequences, 40% to 60% seen once, with just under 20% in the top ten. Sequenced sample: sorted CD4+, CD8+, or CD8+CD57+ T cells (not recorded which) from PBMCs. Every receptor here comes from a human donor with aplastic anemia.

This clonotype was recorded at least ten times. This chain links TRBV6-1 with TRBJ1-4, with 8 bases that match TRBD1. Germline CDR1 reads MNHNS; CDR2 reads SASEGT. V lost 6 bases and J lost 8; bases outside the gene matches: 11. This CDR3 is built from 15 residues. The CDR3 loop is CASSPSPGGDEKLFF. The CDR3 DNA follows: TGTGCCAGCAGCCCTTCCCCAGGGGGCGACGAAAAACTGTTTTTT.

The V call is TRBV29-1, the J call TRBJ1-2, with D possibly matching TRBD1 (6 bases). CDR3 size: 13 residues. Germline V gene lookup returns CDR1 SQVTM and CDR2 ANQGSEA. V was cut by 6 bases and J by 6 bases, with 17 bases left in between. CDR3 sequence reads: CSVPGHQGNGYTF. Here the CDR3 DNA reads TGCAGCGTCCCGGGACACCAGGGGAATGGCTACACCTTC.

V gene TRBV19 combines with J gene TRBJ1-2, with 12 bases fitting TRBD1. The CDR3 is made up of 21 amino acids. The V gene's germline CDR1 is LNHDA and CDR2 SQIVND (reference sequence). V lost 4 bases, J lost 2 bases, and 20 bases stayed unmatched. In DNA form, the CDR3 reads TGTGCCAGTAGTACCCTAGGGCAAACCGGGACAGGGGGCCCAAAAAACTATGGCTACACCTTC. Its translation is CASSTLGQTGTGGPKNYGYTF.

The chain uses TRBV20-1 and TRBJ1-4; 7 bases match TRBD1. The CDR3 totals 13 residues. Per germline, CDR1 DFQATT and CDR2 SNEGSKA (reference sequence). The V gene end was trimmed by 0 bases and the J gene end by 7 bases; junction bases not matched to a gene: 2. CDR3 bases: TGCAGTGCTAGAGACTACAGGGGTGAAAAACTGTTTTTT. Translated, it gives CSARDYRGEKLFF.

This chain uses TRBV15 with TRBJ1-6; D remains unclear. V lost 10 bases, J lost 9 bases, and 13 bases lay in between. The CDR3 length is 12 residues. Germline CDR1 LNHNV, CDR2 YYDKDF (reference sequence). The CDR3, as DNA: TGTGCCAGCAATGACCCGTTTTCACCCCTCCACTTT. Translating gives CASNDPFSPLHF.

This clonotype has at least ten counts. The chain has TRBV5-1 and TRBJ2-1; D gene ambiguous. The germline gives CDR1 SGHRS, CDR2 YFSETQ. V lost 0 bases and J 0 bases, leaving 7 bases between the germline ends. CDR3 size: 15 residues. The CDR3 sequence: CASSLAQNSYNEQFF. For the CDR3, the DNA is TGCGCCAGCAGCTTGGCCCAGAACTCCTACAATGAGCAGTTCTTC.

The chain employs TRBV19 and TRBJ1-3; tentative D call: TRBD1 (6 bases). Germline-derived CDR1 and CDR2 are LNHDA and SQIVND (reference sequence). This CDR3 contains 16 residues. V was cut by 5 bases and J by 0 bases, with 14 bases left in between. The CDR3 DNA sequence: TGTGCCAGTAGTCAACAGGGAGATTACTCTGGAAACACCATATATTTT. The encoded protein is CASSQQGDYSGNTIYF. The full variable domain, in which reference TRBV19 and TRBJ1-3 provide the parts outside the CDR3, is DGGITQSPKYLFRKEGQNVTLSCEQNLNHDAMYWYRQDPGQGLRLIYYSQIVNDFQKGDIAEGYSVSREKKESFPLTVTSAQKNPTAFYLCASSQQGDYSGNTIYFGEGSWLTVV.

This clonotype came up many times. The genes are TRBV11-2 and TRBJ2-7; 7 bases fit TRBD1. Germline V gene lookup returns CDR1 SGHAT and CDR2 FQNNGV. Trimming at V came to 2 bases and at J to 4 bases, leaving 14 bases not matched to a gene. This CDR3 spans 17 amino acids. The CDR3 sequence: CASSLRGGVARGYEQYF. Written as DNA, the CDR3 is TGTGCCAGCAGCTTAAGAGGGGGTGTGGCCAGGGGGTACGAGCAGTACTTC.

This clonotype was observed many times. The chain uses TRBV3-1 and TRBJ1-2, with TRBD1 matching 7 bases. The V gene end was trimmed by 1 base and the J gene end by 4 bases; junction bases not matched to a gene: 6. The CDR3 consists of 15 residues. Per the germline V gene, CDR1 is LGHDT and CDR2 is YNNKEL (reference sequence). The CDR3 DNA reads TGTGCCAGCAGCCAAGCCAAGACAGGGCCCTATGGCTACACCTTC. It encodes CASSQAKTGPYGYTF.

The CDR3 DNA reads as TGTGCCAGCAGCTTATGGGGGGCCCCCTCTGGAAACACCATATATTTT. Encoded protein: CASSLWGAPSGNTIYF. The chain links TRBV7-8 to TRBJ1-3; maybe TRBD1 (6 bases). CDR3 length: 16 amino acids. V lost 2 bases to trimming and J lost 0 bases, with 11 bases between them. Per germline, CDR1 SGHVS and CDR2 FQNEAQ. The full variable domain, completed using reference TRBV7-8 and TRBJ1-3, is GAGVSQSPRYKVAKRGQDVALRCDPISGHVSLFWYQQALGQGPEFLTYFQNEAQLDKSGLPSDRFFAERPEGSVSTLKIQRTQQEDSAVYLCASSLWGAPSGNTIYFGEGSWLTVV.

This clonotype was counted at least ten times. This sequence joins TRBV18 and TRBJ2-5; D gene ambiguous. The CDR3 is made up of 12 amino acids. Germline assignment: CDR1 KGHSH and CDR2 LQKENI. Trimming removed 0 bases from V and 5 bases from J, with 4 bases in between. The chain's CDR3 is CASSPPYETQYF. CDR3 DNA: TGTGCCAGCTCACCACCGTATGAGACCCAGTACTTC.

The chain joins TRBV20-1 to TRBJ2-3; D may be TRBD2 (7 bases). The CDR3 sequence is 13 residues long. From germline, CDR1 is DFQATT and CDR2 SNEGSKA (reference sequence). V dropped 6 bases and J dropped 9 bases, with 19 bases sitting between them. CDR3 region: CSASSERGGTQYF. For the CDR3, the DNA is TGCAGTGCCAGCAGTGAAAGGGGGGGCACGCAGTATTTT.

This chain uses TRBV3-1 with TRBJ2-5, with D tentatively TRBD1 or TRBD2 (5 bases each). The ends were cut back, 4 bases at V and 5 bases at J, with 17 bases in the middle. The CDR3 is 15 residues long. Germline lookup yields CDR1 LGHDT and CDR2 YNNKEL (reference sequence). The CDR3 reads CASSRRGRGQETQYF. In DNA, the CDR3 is TGTGCCAGCAGCCGTAGGGGCAGAGGGCAGGAGACCCAGTACTTC.

This clonotype has at least ten counts. The chain uses TRBV12-3 or TRBV12-4 and TRBJ1-5; no definite D call. This CDR3 spans 16 amino acids. V lost 5 bases, J lost 0 bases, and 14 bases lay in between. The CDR3 region has the DNA TGTGCCAGCAGTGTTGGGTCTTTAAGTAGCAATCAGCCCCAGCATTTT. It encodes CASSVGSLSSNQPQHF.

This clonotype was detected ten times or more. The chain uses TRBV5-1 and TRBJ2-5; TRBD2 agrees at 10 bases. CDR1 SGHRS and CDR2 YFSETQ come from the germline V gene. This CDR3 has 14 amino acids. V gave up 3 bases and J gave up 5 bases; unmatched junction bases: 4. Here the CDR3 reads CASSSYSGGETQYF. The CDR3 region has the DNA TGCGCCAGCAGCTCCTATAGCGGGGGGGAGACCCAGTACTTC.

In the case of this clonotype: Being one base from a much bigger clone, this may be a read error. The gene calls are TRBV5-1 and TRBJ1-3, with unresolved D. Germline V gene data show CDR1 as SGHRS and CDR2 as YFSETQ. Trimming left V 4 bases short and J 2 bases short, with 10 bases between. CDR3 length: 14 residues. The CDR3 sequence is CASSVDPPGNTIYF. CDR3 DNA sequence: TGCGCCAGCAGCGTAGACCCCCCTGGAAACACCATATATTTT.

The table lists this clonotype with many counts. The V gene is TRBV6-6, the J gene TRBJ2-1, with TRBD1 matching over 8 bases. Trimming removed 4 bases from V and 5 bases from J; junction bases left unmatched: 4. Germline values: CDR1 MNHNY, CDR2 SVGAGI (reference sequence). CDR3 size: 14 residues. The DNA of the CDR3 is TGTGCCAGCAGTTCCAGGGGGCAGGACAATGAGCAGTTCTTC. This translates into CASSSRGQDNEQFF.

This clonotype was found many times. The genes are TRBV6-5 and TRBJ2-7, with 9 nucleotides matching TRBD1. CDR3 length equals 14 residues. V lost 4 bases to trimming and J lost 6 bases; unmatched junction nucleotides: 7. From germline, CDR1 is MNHEY and CDR2 SVGAGI. CDR3 amino acids: CASSSGTGFSEQYF. CDR3 nucleotides: TGTGCCAGCAGTTCCGGGACAGGGTTTAGCGAGCAGTACTTC.

This clonotype was counted between two and nine times. The CDR3 nucleotides read TGTGCCAGCATTCCCACAGGGTCTGTGGTCGAGCAGTACTTC. Translated, it gives CASIPTGSVVEQYF. The V and J genes are TRBV25-1 and TRBJ2-7; D perhaps matches TRBD1 (6 bases). Trimming cost V 7 bases and J 6 bases, with 19 bases left between them. From germline, CDR1 is MGHDK and CDR2 SYGVNS. CDR3 length equals 14 residues.

This clonotype appeared many times. The genes are TRBV28 and TRBJ2-7; 10 bases are shared with TRBD2. This CDR3 contains 14 residues. The germline gives CDR1 MDHEN, CDR2 SYDVKM. The V gene end was trimmed by 4 bases and the J gene end by 2 bases; junction bases not matched to a gene: 2. The CDR3 sequence: CASSSSGGAYEQYF. CDR3 in DNA: TGTGCCAGCAGTTCCAGCGGGGGGGCCTACGAGCAGTACTTC.

This chain uses TRBV3-1 with TRBJ1-1; 7 bases fit TRBD1. The CDR3 consists of 17 residues. Germline CDR1 and CDR2: LGHDT and YNNKEL (reference sequence). J gave up 3 bases and V 1 base, and 11 bases lay outside the gene matches. This CDR3 reads CASSQGRFYRGDTEAFF. The CDR3, as DNA: TGTGCCAGCAGCCAAGGTAGGTTCTACAGGGGAGACACTGAAGCTTTCTTT.

The rearrangement uses TRBV15 and TRBJ2-7; D is tentatively TRBD1 or TRBD2 (6 bases each). V was shortened by 0 bases and J by 5 bases, with 11 bases between the two germline ends. Germline CDR1 reads LNHNV; CDR2 reads YYDKDF (reference sequence). The CDR3 consists of 14 residues. CDR3 amino acids: CATSRDGGGNEQYV. CDR3 DNA: TGTGCCACCAGCAGAGATGGAGGGGGGAACGAGCAGTACGTC.

This chain uses TRBV10-3 with TRBJ2-1, with D possibly TRBD1 on 5 matching bases. The CDR3 is 12 amino acids. Germline CDR1 is ENHRY and CDR2 is SYGVKD. V shed 4 bases and J shed 8 bases, with 9 bases lying between them. CDR3 protein: CAISGLQDEQFF. The CDR3 nucleotides read TGTGCCATCAGTGGGTTACAGGATGAGCAGTTCTTC.

This chain joins TRBV25-1 and TRBJ1-1, with TRBD1 matching over 8 bases. CDR1 and CDR2 (germline): MGHDK, SYGVNS. This CDR3 is 14 amino acids long. V trimming: 6 bases; J trimming: 6 bases; junction bases outside the gene matches: 9. The CDR3 reads CASSVQGVISEAFF. The CDR3 region has the DNA TGTGCCAGCAGCGTACAGGGGGTAATCTCTGAAGCTTTCTTT.

Worth noting for this clonotype: This may be a read error, as it is one base from a much larger clone. The chain couples TRBV5-1 to TRBJ2-2, with a tentative D call TRBD1 (5 bases). The CDR3 spans 14 residues. V lost 5 bases to trimming and J lost 1 base, with 9 bases between them. Germline values: CDR1 SGHRS, CDR2 YFSETQ. The CDR3 region is CASRPQGNTGELFF. Written as DNA, the CDR3 is TGCGCCAGCAGACCTCAGGGGAACACCGGGGAGCTGTTTTTT.

This clonotype was seen at least ten times. V usage is TRBV20-1 and J usage is TRBJ1-5; no definite D call. V was pared by 5 bases and J by 0 bases, with 11 bases between. Per the germline V gene, CDR1 is DFQATT and CDR2 is SNEGSKA (reference sequence). This CDR3 spans 14 amino acids. CDR3 sequence reads: CSAGSAYSNQPQHF. The CDR3 DNA follows: TGCAGTGCTGGGAGTGCTTATAGCAATCAGCCCCAGCATTTT.

V is TRBV5-1 and J is TRBJ2-7; maybe TRBD1 (6 bases). CDR1 is SGHRS, CDR2 YFSETQ, per germline. Deletions cut 1 base from V and 3 bases from J, with 17 bases between. CDR3 length: 16 amino acids. As DNA, the CDR3 is TGCGCCAGCAGCTTGTCAGGGGACCAGCGAGTCTACGAGCAGTACTTC. Amino acid sequence: CASSLSGDQRVYEQYF.